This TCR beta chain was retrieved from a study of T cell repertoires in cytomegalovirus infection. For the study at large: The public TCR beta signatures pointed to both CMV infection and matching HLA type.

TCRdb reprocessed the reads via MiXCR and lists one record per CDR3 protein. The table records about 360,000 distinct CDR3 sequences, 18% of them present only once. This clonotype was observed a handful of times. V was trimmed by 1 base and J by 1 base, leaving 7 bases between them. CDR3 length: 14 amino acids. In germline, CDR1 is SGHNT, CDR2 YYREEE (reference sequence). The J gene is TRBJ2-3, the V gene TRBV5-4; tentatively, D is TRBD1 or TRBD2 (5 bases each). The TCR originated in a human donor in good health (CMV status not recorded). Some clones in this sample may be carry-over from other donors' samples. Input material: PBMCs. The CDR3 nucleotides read TGTGCCAGCAGCTTGAGGGACGGCACAGATACGCAGTATTTT. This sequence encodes CASSLRDGTDTQYF. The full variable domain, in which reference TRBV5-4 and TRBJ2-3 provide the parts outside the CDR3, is ETGVTQSPTHLIKTRGQQVTLRCSSQSGHNTVSWYQQALGQGPQFIFQYYREEENGRGNFPPRFSGLQFPNYSSELNVNALELDDSALYLCASSLRDGTDTQYFGPGTRLTVL.